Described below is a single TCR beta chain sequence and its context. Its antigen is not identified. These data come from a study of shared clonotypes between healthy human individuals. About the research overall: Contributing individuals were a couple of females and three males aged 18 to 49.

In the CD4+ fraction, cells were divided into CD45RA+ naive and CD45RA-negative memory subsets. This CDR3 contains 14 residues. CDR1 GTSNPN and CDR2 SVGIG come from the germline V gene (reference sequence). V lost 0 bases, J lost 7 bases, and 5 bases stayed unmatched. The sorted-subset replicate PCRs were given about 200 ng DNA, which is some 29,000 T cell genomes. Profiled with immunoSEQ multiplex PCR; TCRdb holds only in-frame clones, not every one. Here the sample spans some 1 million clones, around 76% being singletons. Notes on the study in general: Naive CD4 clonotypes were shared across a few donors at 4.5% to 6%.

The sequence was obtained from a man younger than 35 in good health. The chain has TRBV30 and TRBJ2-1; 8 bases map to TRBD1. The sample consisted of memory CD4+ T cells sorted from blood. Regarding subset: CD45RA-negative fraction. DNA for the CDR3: TGTGCCTGGAGTGTCCGGACAGGGTGGAATGAGCAGTTCTTC. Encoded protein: CAWSVRTGWNEQFF.